A selection of T cell receptor beta chains follows, all from one sample in a study of early T cells in non-severe SARS-CoV-2 infection. TCRdb reanalysed the 5' RACE reads using MiXCR and keeps one entry per CDR3 protein. The sample has tens of thousands of distinct CDR3 sequences, approximately 13% seen once. The sequences come from whole blood, collected at baseline. The receptors shown here come from an adult who was a healthcare worker with PCR-confirmed SARS-CoV-2 infection or an uninfected control (not recorded which). Both conserved end residues are part of each CDR3. D genes are given only for firm matches. Size tells how often a clone was seen (once, few, many) or the class of an expanded clone, and some rows leave it out.

v_call,d_call,clone_size,j_call,cdr3_nt,cdr3_aa
TRBV18,.,.,TRBJ1-2,TGTGCCAGCTCAATTAACAGGGATGGCTACACCTTC,CASSINRDGYTF
TRBV5-5,.,few,TRBJ2-3,TGTGCCAGCAGCCCAAACTGGCCCAGCACAGATACGCAGTATTTT,CASSPNWPSTDTQYF
TRBV7-9,.,many,TRBJ1-3,TGTGCCAGCAGCTTAGTATCTGGAAACACCATATATTTT,CASSLVSGNTIYF
TRBV12-3/TRBV12-4,.,.,TRBJ1-2,TGTGCCAGCAGTTTGACCGCCTACGGCTACACCTTC,CASSLTAYGYTF
TRBV28,.,once,TRBJ2-7,TGTGCCAGCAGCCTGACGGGATTCGAGCAGTACTTC,CASSLTGFEQYF
TRBV4-1,.,.,TRBJ2-3,TGCGCCAGCAGCCAAGCAGGGCGCACAGATACGCAGTATTTT,CASSQAGRTDTQYF
TRBV3-1,TRBD1,.,TRBJ2-5,TGTGCCAGCAGCCAAGCCGGACAGGGGGCCCAAGAGACCCAGTACTTC,CASSQAGQGAQETQYF
TRBV29-1,.,few,TRBJ2-3,TGCAGCGTTGAAGAGTCGACAGCGGGGCAGTATTTT,CSVEESTAGQYF
TRBV6-6,TRBD1,few,TRBJ2-1,TGTGCCAGCGGGGACAGGGGGCATGAGCAGTTCTTC,CASGDRGHEQFF
TRBV20-1,TRBD2,few,TRBJ2-4,TGCAGTGCTTCGACTAGCGGGGGACTCTACACAAACATTCAGTACTTC,CSASTSGGLYTNIQYF
TRBV20-1,TRBD2,few,TRBJ2-3,TGCAGTGCTACCGGACTAGCGGGAGGTCGCGGCACAGATACGCAGTATTTT,CSATGLAGGRGTDTQYF
TRBV4-2,TRBD1,few,TRBJ2-7,TGTGCCAGCAGCAGCCGACAGGGGCCCACACCTACGACGCAGTACTTC,CASSSRQGPTPTTQYF
TRBV11-2,.,few,TRBJ2-4,TGTGCCAGCGCCAGAATAGCCAAAAACATTCAGTACTTC,CASARIAKNIQYF
TRBV28,TRBD1,.,TRBJ2-6,TGTGCCAGCAGTTCCTTCTGGGACAGGCTCTCTGGGGCCAACGTCCTGACTTTC,CASSSFWDRLSGANVLTF
TRBV7-2,.,.,TRBJ2-2,TGTGCCAGCAGCTTAGGAATGAACACCGGGGAGCTGTTTTTT,CASSLGMNTGELFF
TRBV29-1,TRBD1,.,TRBJ2-3,TGCAGCGTACCGCCACTGACAGGGGGCCGGACAGATACGCAGTATTTT,CSVPPLTGGRTDTQYF
TRBV6-5,.,.,TRBJ2-7,TGTGCCAGCAGTTACTCGATCGGGGCAGGGAGTACCTACGAGCAGTACTTC,CASSYSIGAGSTYEQYF
TRBV6-1,.,many,TRBJ1-1,TGTGCCAGCAGTGCGACAGCTCACACTGAAGCTTTCTTT,CASSATAHTEAFF
TRBV30,.,.,TRBJ2-4,TGTGCCTGGACTGGTCTAGCCAAAAACATTCAGTACTTC,CAWTGLAKNIQYF
TRBV28,.,many,TRBJ1-6,TGTGCCAGCAGGACCAGGGTTTCACCCCTCCACTTT,CASRTRVSPLHF
TRBV28,.,.,TRBJ2-7,TGTGCCAGCAGACCCCCGGGACTCATAGTAAGGGGCTACGAGCAGTACTTC,CASRPPGLIVRGYEQYF
TRBV5-1,.,few,TRBJ1-6,TGCGCCAGCAGCTCGTCAGGCGGAGACGCCTCACCCCTCCACTTT,CASSSSGGDASPLHF
TRBV20-1,.,many,TRBJ1-5,TGCAGTGCTAGATATGGGGGAGGCAATCAGCCCCAGCATTTT,CSARYGGGNQPQHF
TRBV29-1,.,few,TRBJ1-1,TGCAGCGTTGAAGGGTCCCCAAGGAACACTGAAGCTTTCTTT,CSVEGSPRNTEAFF
TRBV10-2,.,many,TRBJ1-3,TGCGCCAGCAGAATGGGACGCCACTCTGGAAACACCATATATTTT,CASRMGRHSGNTIYF
TRBV4-3,.,few,TRBJ1-1,TGCGCCAGCAGCCAAGATCTACAGGGTAACACTGAAGCTTTCTTT,CASSQDLQGNTEAFF
TRBV18,TRBD1,few,TRBJ2-7,TGTGCCAGCTCCGGACAGGGCCCCTCCTACGAGCAGTACTTC,CASSGQGPSYEQYF
TRBV27,.,.,TRBJ1-5,TGTGCCAGCGGAAGAGGGATTCAGCCCCAGCATTTT,CASGRGIQPQHF
TRBV7-8,TRBD1,few,TRBJ1-1,TGTGCCAGCAGCCCCAGGGGGCAGCGCACTGAAGCTTTCTTT,CASSPRGQRTEAFF
TRBV12-3/TRBV12-4,.,few,TRBJ1-5,TGTGCCAGCAGTTTGCAGGGTAGATTCGGCAATCAGCCCCAGCATTTT,CASSLQGRFGNQPQHF
TRBV4-2,TRBD2,once,TRBJ2-1,TGTGCCAGCAGCCAAGGAGGGGGACTAGCGCCAGAGCAGTTCTTC,CASSQGGGLAPEQFF
TRBV6-5,.,.,TRBJ2-3,TGTGCCAGCAGTTACGGTCGGGAGACCGATACGCAGTATTTT,CASSYGRETDTQYF
TRBV7-2,.,few,TRBJ1-5,TGTGCCAGCAGCTTAGTGGGCCTAAGCAATCAGCCCCAGCATTTT,CASSLVGLSNQPQHF
TRBV5-1,TRBD1,.,TRBJ1-1,TGCGCCAGCAGCTTCAGGGGGAGAGGGAACACTGAAGCTTTCTTT,CASSFRGRGNTEAFF
TRBV6-5,.,.,TRBJ2-1,TGTGCCAGCAGTTACCTAAGCCGGGTGGGATACAATGAGCAGTTCTTC,CASSYLSRVGYNEQFF
TRBV12-3/TRBV12-4,.,few,TRBJ2-7,TGTGCCAGCAGTTACCAGTCCTCCTACGAGCAGTACTTC,CASSYQSSYEQYF
TRBV10-2,TRBD2,few,TRBJ2-1,TGCGCCAGCAGTGATCAAAGGGGGACTAGGAGGGTCTTC,CASSDQRGTRRVF
TRBV7-3,.,few,TRBJ2-3,TGTGCCAGCAGCTTAAATAACGGGTTAGATACGCAGTATTTT,CASSLNNGLDTQYF
TRBV7-9,.,few,TRBJ2-7,TGTGCCAGCAGCCCTCCCGTGGCAGGGGAATCCTACGAGCAGTACTTC,CASSPPVAGESYEQYF
TRBV11-2,.,few,TRBJ2-7,TGTGCCAGCAGCCGGGACACACCCTTCTACGAGCAGTACTTC,CASSRDTPFYEQYF
TRBV6-1,.,.,TRBJ1-4,TGTGCCAGCAGTGAACGGGGCAGAGATAATGAAAAACTGTTTTTT,CASSERGRDNEKLFF
TRBV7-9,.,few,TRBJ2-7,TGTGCCAGCAGCTTAGCCGGGATTGTCTACGAGCAGTACTTC,CASSLAGIVYEQYF
TRBV14,.,few,TRBJ1-6,TGTGCCAGCAGCCAAGAATTTGCTTATAATTCACCCCTCCACTTT,CASSQEFAYNSPLHF
TRBV19,TRBD1,few,TRBJ1-5,TGTGCCAGTAGTCTTACACCCGGGACAGCCCAGAGATGGCCCCAGCATTTT,CASSLTPGTAQRWPQHF
TRBV6-5,.,many,TRBJ2-7,TGTGCCAGCAGGTCCAGGGGCTCCTACGAGCAGTACTTC,CASRSRGSYEQYF
TRBV14,TRBD2,many,TRBJ2-7,TGTGCCAGCAGCCCCCCCATGATAGCGGGAGGGCCCTACGAGCAGTACTTC,CASSPPMIAGGPYEQYF
TRBV29-1,.,medium-sized,TRBJ2-3,TGCAGCGTTGAAAGCACAGATACGCAGTATTTT,CSVESTDTQYF
TRBV7-2,.,few,TRBJ2-7,TGTGCCAGCAGTTGGGACGCCTCCTACGAGCAGTACTTC,CASSWDASYEQYF
TRBV12-3/TRBV12-4,.,.,TRBJ2-3,TGTGCCAGCAGTTTTTTTGGTGCAGATACGCAGTATTTT,CASSFFGADTQYF